This T cell receptor beta chain appears in the sequencing data of a study of T cell changes during pregnancy in multiple sclerosis. Assay: immunoSEQ multiplex PCR; the TCRdb copy retains only in-frame clones and omits some. The sample records about 74,000 clones, roughly 89% being singletons. With V trimmed by 1 base and J by 5 bases, 10 bases remained unmatched. Germline V gene sequence: CDR1 SGHTA, CDR2 FQGNSA. The CDR3 spans 16 residues. The chain couples TRBV7-2 to TRBJ2-5, with 7 bases fitting TRBD1. This clonotype was obtained from a female donor in good health, enrolled as a control in a pregnancy study. This specimen consisted of peripheral blood, obtained after pregnancy. DNA of the CDR3: TGTGCCAGCAGCTTAGACGCCGGGACCAGGGGGGAGACCCAGTACTTC. Translated, it gives CASSLDAGTRGETQYF. Variable domain in full (rest from reference TRBV7-2 and TRBJ2-5): GAGVSQSPSNKVTEKGKDVELRCDPISGHTALYWYRQSLGQGLEFLIYFQGNSAPDKSGLPSDRFSAERTGGSVSTLTIQRTQQEDSAVYLCASSLDAGTRGETQYFGPGTRLLVL.